This passage covers 9 T cell receptor beta chains from one sample sequenced in a study of metastatic and nonmetastatic thyroid tumors. Until they underwent thyroid surgery, no patient had received any treatment. Using MiXCR, TCRdb reanalyzed the PCR reads. The sample includes 5,500 to 7,000 clones, around 3.3% of them seen just once. The sequencing sample was made of tumor tissue. These receptor sequences come from a female donor with papillary thyroid cancer or a benign thyroid nodule (not recorded which). Some clones in this sample may be carry-over from other donors' samples.

This clone was seen at least ten times. The V and J genes are TRBV20-1 and TRBJ2-5; 8 positions match TRBD1. V shed 4 bases, J shed 1 base, and the junction held 8 bases outside the gene matches. The CDR3 loop spans 15 amino acids. Germline V CDR1 and CDR2: DFQATT, SNEGSKA (reference sequence). CDR3 nucleotide sequence: TGCAGTGCTACCCCCCAGGACAGGGCCCAAGAGACCCAGTACTTC. The encoded protein is CSATPQDRAQETQYF.

The table lists this clone with many counts. V gene TRBV20-1 combines with J gene TRBJ2-4; 7 positions agree with TRBD1. Losses at the gene ends were 5 bases for V and 0 bases for J; bases not matched to a gene: 7. This CDR3 is 15 amino acids long. Germline V lookup: CDR1 DFQATT, CDR2 SNEGSKA (reference sequence). In nucleotides, the CDR3 is TGCAGTGCTCTCCCGACAGGGCTAGCCAAAAACATTCAGTACTTC. Translation: CSALPTGLAKNIQYF.

This clone is classed as medium-sized. CDR3 bases: TGTGCCAGCAGACAGACTAGCGGAGAAACCGGGGAGCTGTTTTTT. Its translation is CASRQTSGETGELFF. The J gene is TRBJ2-2, the V gene TRBV6-4; 9 bases align to TRBD2. The CDR3 has 15 amino acids. Germline V CDR1 and CDR2: MRHNA, SNTAGT. The V segment lost 6 bases and the J segment 5 bases; nucleotides outside the gene matches: 7.

Many counts were recorded for this clone. Without the conserved terminal phenylalanine or tryptophan, this CDR3 likely stems from a read error. The chain has TRBV5-1 and TRBJ2-1; 8 nucleotides agree with TRBD2. V lost 2 bases and J lost 5; bases outside the gene matches: 6. From germline, CDR1 is SGHRS and CDR2 YFSETQ. This CDR3 spans 15 amino acids. CDR3 loop: CASSFSGSKDNEQFV. The DNA for the CDR3 is TGCGCCAGCAGCTTCAGCGGGAGTAAGGACAATGAGCAGTTCGTC.

This clone is deemed medium-sized. The V and J genes are TRBV7-8 and TRBJ2-1; the match to TRBD2 covers 8 bases. Germline trimming cut 5 bases from V and 9 bases from J; bases unmatched to any gene: 12. CDR1 is SGHVS, CDR2 FQNEAQ, per germline. The CDR3 extends over 15 amino acids. The CDR3 is CASSPLGSGMVEQFF. The CDR3 region has the DNA TGTGCCAGCAGCCCATTGGGTAGCGGGATGGTTGAGCAGTTCTTC.

This clone came up many times. This sequence joins TRBV7-9 and TRBJ2-2, with TRBD1 as a possible D gene (5 bases). Germline V CDR1 and CDR2: SEHNR, FQNEAQ (reference sequence). Trimming took off 4 bases at V and 5 bases at J, with 8 bases between the two ends. This CDR3 region has 13 residues. The CDR3 loop reads CASSSQGTGELFF. The CDR3 DNA reads TGTGCCAGCAGCTCGCAGGGTACCGGGGAGCTGTTTTTT.

This clone ranks as medium-sized. V is TRBV9 and J is TRBJ2-2; 10 bases agree with TRBD2. In germline, CDR1 is SGDLS, CDR2 YYNGEE. The J segment lost 5 bases and the V segment lost 3 bases, leaving 4 bases of the junction unmatched. The CDR3 is made up of 15 amino acids. In DNA, the CDR3 is TGTGCCAGCAGCGGATCTAGCGGGAGAACCGGGGAGCTGTTTTTT. Translation gives CASSGSSGRTGELFF.

This clone was counted ten times or more. The chain has TRBV20-1 and TRBJ2-5; D might be TRBD1 (6 bases). This CDR3 is built from 13 residues. The germline CDR1 and CDR2 sequences are DFQATT and SNEGSKA (reference sequence). Trimming pared 4 bases from V and 3 bases from J, leaving 12 bases between. CDR3 loop: CSATRRTEETQYF. The CDR3 coding sequence is TGCAGTGCTACCCGGAGGACAGAAGAGACCCAGTACTTC.

This clone occurred many times. The chain recombines TRBV29-1 with TRBJ2-5; unclear D gene. CDR3 length equals 12 residues. The germline V gene has CDR1 SQVTM and CDR2 ANQGSEA. Trimming stripped 7 bases from V and 2 bases from J, with 11 bases between. Here the CDR3 reads CSADRSQETQYF. The CDR3 region has the DNA TGCAGCGCGGATCGGTCGCAAGAGACCCAGTACTTC.